This passage covers 18 T cell receptor beta chains from one sample sequenced in a study of blood T cell repertoires in COVID-19 (dated by TCRdb to about 2020). Libraries were made using the immunoSEQ multiplex PCR assay. TCRdb provides this immuneACCESS table in a form limited to in-frame rearrangements. Some clones are lacking; in checked studies, under half of them reflect an unresolved V gene, and why the rest are absent is not known. The sample table lists approximately 180,000 clones, 70% to 90% of them with a count of one. Approximately 4.4% of the sample is held by the ten biggest clonotypes. Sequencing was done on a sample of peripheral blood. The origin of the receptors is a human donor in a cohort sampled during active COVID-19.

The rearrangement uses TRBV21-1 and TRBJ1-6. TRBV21-1 is a pseudogene. The CDR3 sequence is 16 residues long. CDR3 region: CASSKAFEVYNSPLHF. The CDR3 DNA reads as TGTGCCAGCAGCAAAGCGTTTGAGGTGTATAATTCACCCCTCCACTTT.

The V and J genes are TRBV6-5 and TRBJ1-2; no clear D gene. Germline V gives CDR1 MNHEY, CDR2 SVGAGI. Trimming took 6 bases from V and 6 from J, leaving 14 bases between them. This CDR3 region has 13 residues. The CDR3 DNA sequence: TGTGCCAGCAGGTCCGGACTCTGGGATGGCTACACCTTC. The encoded protein is CASRSGLWDGYTF.

This clone has just one count. The genes are TRBV5-1 and TRBJ2-2; possibly TRBD2 for D (7 bases). The V end was cut by 7 bases, the J end by 4 bases, with 11 bases between. The CDR3 has 13 amino acids. From germline, CDR1 is SGHRS and CDR2 YFSETQ. CDR3: CASGGALTGELFF. In DNA, the CDR3 is TGCGCCAGCGGGGGGGCGCTCACCGGGGAGCTGTTTTTT.

This chain uses TRBV5-4 with TRBJ2-7, with D possibly matching TRBD1 (5 bases). In germline, CDR1 is SGHNT, CDR2 YYREEE (reference sequence). This CDR3 contains 12 residues. Deletions cut 1 base from V and 4 bases from J, with 6 bases between. Here the CDR3 DNA reads TGTGCCAGCAGCTTGCAGGGATACGAGCAGTACTTC. Translating it yields CASSLQGYEQYF.

The chain has TRBV15 and TRBJ1-4, with TRBD1 identical over 9 bases. V was pared by 6 bases and J by 4 bases, with 12 bases of the junction left unmatched. CDR1 and CDR2 from the germline V gene are LNHNV and YYDKDF (reference sequence). The CDR3 extends over 17 amino acids. This CDR3 is CATRQGGTGTFNEKLFF. CDR3 nucleotides: TGTGCCACCAGGCAGGGCGGGACAGGGACTTTTAATGAAAAACTGTTTTTT.

The chain couples TRBV27 to TRBJ2-7, with D possibly being TRBD1 (6 bases). With 3 bases removed from V and 7 bases from J, the gap between germline ends came to 7 bases. The germline CDR1 and CDR2 sequences are MNHEY and SMNVEV (reference sequence). CDR3 length: 11 amino acids. The chain's CDR3 is CASSLRGEQYF. As DNA, the CDR3 is TGTGCCAGCAGTTTGAGGGGGGAGCAGTACTTC.

CDR3 sequence reads: CASSPEYRDRGETQYF. CDR3 nucleotides: TGCGCCAGCAGCCCGGAATACCGGGACAGGGGAGAGACCCAGTACTTC. The J gene is TRBJ2-5, the V gene TRBV5-1; 10 bases are a match to TRBD1. The CDR3 is made up of 16 amino acids. V trimming: 4 bases; J trimming: 4 bases; junction bases outside the gene matches: 10. The germline V gene encodes CDR1 SGHRS and CDR2 YFSETQ.

V and J are TRBV6-2 or TRBV6-3 and TRBJ1-5; weak D call: TRBD1 (5 bases). The CDR3 has 17 amino acids. Deletions cut 2 bases from V and 3 bases from J, with 17 bases between. The germline CDR1 and CDR2 sequences are MNHEY and SVGEGT. CDR3 bases: TGTGCCAGCAGTTACGCGACTATCGGGGGTTCCAATCAGCCCCAGCATTTT. Its protein product is CASSYATIGGSNQPQHF.

The chain couples TRBV28 to TRBJ2-3; D possibly corresponds to TRBD1 (6 bases). The CDR3 totals 15 residues. Trimming pared 6 bases from V and 4 bases from J, leaving 17 bases between. The germline gives CDR1 MDHEN, CDR2 SYDVKM. DNA for the CDR3: TGTGCCAGCAGGTGGGGACAAGGGCGTGCAGATACGCAGTATTTT. It specifies CASRWGQGRADTQYF.

Written as DNA, the CDR3 is TGTGCCAGCAGTTTTCCGACAGGGGCTAATGAAAAACTGTTTTTT. Protein sequence: CASSFPTGANEKLFF. This chain links TRBV28 with TRBJ1-4, with 8 bases lining up with TRBD1. Trimming removed 3 bases from V and 3 bases from J; junction bases left unmatched: 3. Germline V gene data show CDR1 as MDHEN and CDR2 as SYDVKM. This CDR3 has 15 residues.

The genes are TRBV7-2 and TRBJ2-7; no definite D call. The CDR3 loop spans 13 amino acids. Trimming removed 7 bases at V and 0 bases at J, with 10 bases between. From germline, CDR1 is SGHTA and CDR2 FQGNSA. The CDR3 loop is CASKPVFSYEQYF. CDR3 coding DNA: TGTGCCAGCAAGCCGGTATTCTCCTACGAGCAGTACTTC. The variable domain in full, completed from reference TRBV7-2 and TRBJ2-7, reads GAGVSQSPSNKVTEKGKDVELRCDPISGHTALYWYRQSLGQGLEFLIYFQGNSAPDKSGLPSDRFSAERTGGSVSTLTIQRTQQEDSAVYLCASKPVFSYEQYFGPGTRLTVT.

The rearrangement links TRBV25-1 to TRBJ1-3; D not certain. Germline loops: CDR1 MGHDK, CDR2 SYGVNS. Trimming left V 7 bases short and J 0 bases short, with 13 bases between. This CDR3 region has 15 residues. The CDR3 coding sequence is TGTGCCAGCACTCAAACCGGGAACTCTGGAAACACCATATATTTT. Amino acids: CASTQTGNSGNTIYF.

This clone came up once. The chain employs TRBV18 and TRBJ1-2; D perhaps matches TRBD1 (5 bases). Germline assignment: CDR1 KGHSH and CDR2 LQKENI. Trimming left V 3 bases short and J 8 bases short, with 10 bases between. The length of the CDR3 is 12 residues. The CDR3 region is CASSPRVYGYTF. In DNA, the CDR3 is TGTGCCAGCTCACCCAGGGTCTACGGCTACACCTTC.

This chain uses TRBV11-2 with TRBJ1-1; TRBD1 might be the D (5 bases). Germline-derived CDR1 and CDR2 are SGHAT and FQNNGV. V was shortened by 1 base and J by 4 bases, with 13 bases between the two germline ends. The CDR3 has 15 amino acids. The CDR3 region has the DNA TGTGCCAGCAGCTTAGCTCTACAGGTCGGCACTGAAGCTTTCTTT. It encodes CASSLALQVGTEAFF.

The chain recombines TRBV2 with TRBJ1-2; no definite D call. CDR1 is SNHLY and CDR2 is FYNNEI in the germline V gene. This CDR3 comprises 15 residues. The V end was cut by 6 bases, the J end by 5 bases, with 19 bases between. DNA for the CDR3: TGTGCCAGCAGCCCCCAGGCAGGCCACCAATATGGCTACACCTTC. As protein: CASSPQAGHQYGYTF.

V usage is TRBV19 and J usage is TRBJ1-1, with D perhaps TRBD1 (5 bases). The CDR3 runs to 15 residues. From germline, CDR1 is LNHDA and CDR2 SQIVND (reference sequence). The germline V and J ends were trimmed by 5 bases and 1 base, with 14 bases remaining between them. CDR3 DNA sequence: TGTGCCAGTAGTTCCCCCATGACAGCGAACACTGAAGCTTTCTTT. Translation gives CASSSPMTANTEAFF.

Only one count was recorded for this clone. The V gene is TRBV27, the J gene TRBJ2-2; TRBD2 agrees at 8 bases. In germline, CDR1 is MNHEY, CDR2 SMNVEV (reference sequence). Trimming cost V 4 bases and J 5 bases; bases outside gene matches: 12. CDR3 length equals 17 residues. The CDR3 region has the DNA TGTGCCAGCAGTTCCACGGGGGGGGCAGGGGAAACCGGGGAGCTGTTTTTT. This encodes CASSSTGGAGETGELFF.

J is TRBJ2-3 and V is TRBV5-1, with D possibly matching TRBD2 (6 bases). The CDR3 is 15 residues long. Germline CDR1 and CDR2: SGHRS and YFSETQ. V was cut by 2 bases and J by 4 bases, with 14 bases left in between. CDR3 bases: TGCGCCAGCAGCTTCCGGCCGGGCGGGGCAGATACGCAGTATTTT. Encoded protein: CASSFRPGGADTQYF.